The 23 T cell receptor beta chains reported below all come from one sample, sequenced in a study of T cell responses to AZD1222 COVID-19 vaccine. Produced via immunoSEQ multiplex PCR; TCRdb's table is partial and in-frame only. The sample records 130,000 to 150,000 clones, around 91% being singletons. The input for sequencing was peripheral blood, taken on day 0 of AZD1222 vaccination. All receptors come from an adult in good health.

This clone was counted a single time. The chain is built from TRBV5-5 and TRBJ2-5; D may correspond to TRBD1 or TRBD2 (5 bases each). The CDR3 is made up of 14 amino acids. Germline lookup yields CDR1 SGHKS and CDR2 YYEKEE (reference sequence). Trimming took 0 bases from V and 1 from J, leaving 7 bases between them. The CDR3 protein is CASSLAGSQETQYF. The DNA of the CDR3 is TGTGCCAGCAGCTTGGCAGGGAGCCAAGAGACCCAGTACTTC. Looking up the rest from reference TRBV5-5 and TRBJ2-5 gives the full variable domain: DAGVTQSPTHLIKTRGQQVTLRCSPISGHKSVSWYQQVLGQGPQFIFQYYEKEERGRGNFPDRFSARQFPNYSSELNVNALLLGDSALYLCASSLAGSQETQYFGPGTRLLVL.

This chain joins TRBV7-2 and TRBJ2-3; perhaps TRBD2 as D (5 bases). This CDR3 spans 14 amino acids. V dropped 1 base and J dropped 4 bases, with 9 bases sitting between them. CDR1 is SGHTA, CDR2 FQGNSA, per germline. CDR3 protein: CASSLDWGADTQYF. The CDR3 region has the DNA TGTGCCAGCAGCTTAGACTGGGGAGCAGATACGCAGTATTTT.

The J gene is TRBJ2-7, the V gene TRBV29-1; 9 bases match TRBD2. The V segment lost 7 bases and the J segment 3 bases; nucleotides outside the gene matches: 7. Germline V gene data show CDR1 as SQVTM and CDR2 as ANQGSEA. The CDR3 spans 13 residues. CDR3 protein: CSALLAGFYEQYF. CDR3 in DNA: TGCAGCGCCCTACTAGCGGGTTTCTACGAGCAGTACTTC.

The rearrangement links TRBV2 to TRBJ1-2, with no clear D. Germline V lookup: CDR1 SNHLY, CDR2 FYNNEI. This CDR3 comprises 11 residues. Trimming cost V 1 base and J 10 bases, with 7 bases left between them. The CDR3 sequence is CASSEVGDYTF. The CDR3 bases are TGTGCCAGCAGTGAAGTTGGTGACTACACCTTC.

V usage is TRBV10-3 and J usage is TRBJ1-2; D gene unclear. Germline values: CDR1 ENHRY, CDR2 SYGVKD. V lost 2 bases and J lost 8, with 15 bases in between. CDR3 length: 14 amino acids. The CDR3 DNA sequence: TGTGCCATCAGTGAGCCCCCTGGCGGGAACGGCTACACCTTC. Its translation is CAISEPPGGNGYTF.

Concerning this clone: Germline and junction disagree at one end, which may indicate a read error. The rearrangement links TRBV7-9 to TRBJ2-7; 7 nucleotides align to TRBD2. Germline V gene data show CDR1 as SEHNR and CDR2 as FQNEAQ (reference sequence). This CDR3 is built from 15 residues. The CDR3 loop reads CASSFGRGLNYEQYF. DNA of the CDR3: TGTGCCAGTAGCTTCGGGCGGGGGTTGAACTACGAGCAGTACTTC.

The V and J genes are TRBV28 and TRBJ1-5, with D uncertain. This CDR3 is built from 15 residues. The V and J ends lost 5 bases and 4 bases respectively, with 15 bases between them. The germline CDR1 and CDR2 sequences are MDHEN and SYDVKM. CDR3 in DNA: TGTGCCAGCAGTCCCCTGGACCGAACAAATCAGCCCCAGCATTTT. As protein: CASSPLDRTNQPQHF.

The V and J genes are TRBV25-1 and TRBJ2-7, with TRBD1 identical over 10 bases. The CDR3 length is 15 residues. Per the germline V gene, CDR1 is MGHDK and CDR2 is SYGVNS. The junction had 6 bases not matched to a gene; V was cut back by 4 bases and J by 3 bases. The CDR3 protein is CASSVAGTGDYEQYF. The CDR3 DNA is TGTGCCAGCAGTGTCGCCGGGACAGGGGACTACGAGCAGTACTTC.

The CDR3 here is CASSVAGGPLQSYNEQFF. The CDR3 DNA follows: TGTGCCAGCAGCGTAGCGGGAGGGCCCCTCCAATCCTACAATGAGCAGTTCTTC. The chain links TRBV5-6 to TRBJ2-1; 11 nucleotides agree with TRBD2. CDR1 is SGHDT and CDR2 is YYEEEE in the germline V gene. V dropped 4 bases and J dropped 1; count of bases not matched to a gene: 10. CDR3 length: 18 residues.

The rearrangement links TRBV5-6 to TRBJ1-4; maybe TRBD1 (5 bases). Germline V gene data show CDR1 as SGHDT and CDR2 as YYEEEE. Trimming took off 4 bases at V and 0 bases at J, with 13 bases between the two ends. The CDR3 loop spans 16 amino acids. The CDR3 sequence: CASSTYRLATNEKLFF. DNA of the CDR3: TGTGCCAGCAGCACCTACAGGCTTGCAACTAATGAAAAACTGTTTTTT.

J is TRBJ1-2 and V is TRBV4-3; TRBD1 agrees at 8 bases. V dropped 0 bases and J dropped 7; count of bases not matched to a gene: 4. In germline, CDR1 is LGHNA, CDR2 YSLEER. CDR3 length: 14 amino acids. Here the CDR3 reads CASSQEDRGGGYTF. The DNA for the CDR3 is TGCGCCAGCAGCCAAGAAGACAGGGGCGGTGGCTACACCTTC.

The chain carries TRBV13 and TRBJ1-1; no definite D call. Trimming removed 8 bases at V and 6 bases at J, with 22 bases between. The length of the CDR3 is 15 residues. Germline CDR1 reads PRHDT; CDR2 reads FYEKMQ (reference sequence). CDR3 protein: CASFVRGGRSSEAFF. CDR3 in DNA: TGTGCCAGCTTTGTCCGGGGAGGACGTTCTTCTGAAGCTTTCTTT. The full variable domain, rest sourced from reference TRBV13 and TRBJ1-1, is AAGVIQSPRHLIKEKRETATLKCYPIPRHDTVYWYQQGPGQDPQFLISFYEKMQSDKGSIPDRFSAQQFSDYHSELNMSSLELGDSALYFCASFVRGGRSSEAFFGQGTRLTVV.

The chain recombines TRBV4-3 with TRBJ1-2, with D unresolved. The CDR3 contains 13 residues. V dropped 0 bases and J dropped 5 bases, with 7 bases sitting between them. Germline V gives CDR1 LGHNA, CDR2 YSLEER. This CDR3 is CASSQDSGYGYTF. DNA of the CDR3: TGCGCCAGCAGCCAAGATTCCGGGTATGGCTACACCTTC.

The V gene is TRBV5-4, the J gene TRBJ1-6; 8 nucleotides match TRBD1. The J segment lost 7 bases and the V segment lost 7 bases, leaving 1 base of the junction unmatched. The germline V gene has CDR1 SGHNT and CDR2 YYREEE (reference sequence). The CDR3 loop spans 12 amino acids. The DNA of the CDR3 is TGTGCCAGCCGACAGGGGAATTCACCCCTCCACTTT. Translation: CASRQGNSPLHF. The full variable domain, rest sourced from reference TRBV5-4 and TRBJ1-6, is ETGVTQSPTHLIKTRGQQVTLRCSSQSGHNTVSWYQQALGQGPQFIFQYYREEENGRGNFPPRFSGLQFPNYSSELNVNALELDDSALYLCASRQGNSPLHFGNGTRLTVT.

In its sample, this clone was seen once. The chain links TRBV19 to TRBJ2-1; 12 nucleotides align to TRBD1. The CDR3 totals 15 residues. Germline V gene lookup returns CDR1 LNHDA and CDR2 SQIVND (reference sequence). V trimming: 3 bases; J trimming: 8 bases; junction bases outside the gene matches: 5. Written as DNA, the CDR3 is TGTGCCAGTAGTATTGGGACAGGGGGCACGGATGAGCAGTTCTTC. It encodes CASSIGTGGTDEQFF.

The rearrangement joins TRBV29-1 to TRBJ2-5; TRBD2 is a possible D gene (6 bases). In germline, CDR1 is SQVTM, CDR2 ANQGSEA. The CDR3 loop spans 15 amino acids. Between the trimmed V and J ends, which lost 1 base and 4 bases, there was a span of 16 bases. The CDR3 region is CSVEATGSGRETQYF. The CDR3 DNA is TGCAGCGTTGAAGCGACCGGGAGCGGGCGAGAGACCCAGTACTTC.

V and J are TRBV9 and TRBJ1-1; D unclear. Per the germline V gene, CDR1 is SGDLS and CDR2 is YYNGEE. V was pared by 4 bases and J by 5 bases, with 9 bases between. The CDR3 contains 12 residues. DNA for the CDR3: TGTGCCAGCAGCCGTGCCGGGACTGAAGCTTTCTTT. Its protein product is CASSRAGTEAFF.

CDR3 nucleotide sequence: TGTGCCATCAGTGAGTCGTCGAGCTCTGGAAACACCATATATTTT. This translates into CAISESSSSGNTIYF. The chain is built from TRBV10-3 and TRBJ1-3; D gene unclear. The germline gives CDR1 ENHRY, CDR2 SYGVKD. CDR3 length: 15 residues. The V gene lost 0 bases and the J gene lost 0 bases, with 6 bases spanning the gap.

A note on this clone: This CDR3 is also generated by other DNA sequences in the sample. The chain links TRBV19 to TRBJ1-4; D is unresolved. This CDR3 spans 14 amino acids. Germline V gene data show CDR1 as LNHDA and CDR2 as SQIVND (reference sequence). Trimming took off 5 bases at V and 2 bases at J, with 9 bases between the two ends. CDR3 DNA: TGTGCCAGTAGTCCGCCGGGTACTAATGAAAAACTGTTTTTT. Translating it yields CASSPPGTNEKLFF.

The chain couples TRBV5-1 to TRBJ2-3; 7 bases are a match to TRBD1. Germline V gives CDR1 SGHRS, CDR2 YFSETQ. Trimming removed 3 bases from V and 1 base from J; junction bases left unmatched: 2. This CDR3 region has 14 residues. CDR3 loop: CASSWGTGTDTQYF. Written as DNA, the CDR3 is TGCGCCAGCAGCTGGGGGACAGGCACAGATACGCAGTATTTT.

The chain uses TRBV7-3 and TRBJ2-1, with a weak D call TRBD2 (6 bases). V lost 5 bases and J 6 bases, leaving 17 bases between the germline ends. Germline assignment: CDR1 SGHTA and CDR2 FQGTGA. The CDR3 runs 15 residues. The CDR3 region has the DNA TGTGCCAGCAGCCCCCTGCGGGCGGGGATCAATGAGCAGTTCTTC. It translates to CASSPLRAGINEQFF.

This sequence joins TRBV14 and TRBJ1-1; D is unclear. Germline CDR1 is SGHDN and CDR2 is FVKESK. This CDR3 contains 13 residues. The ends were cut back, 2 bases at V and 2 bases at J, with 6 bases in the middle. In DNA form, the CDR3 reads TGTGCCAGCAGCCAAATGGTTAACACTGAAGCTTTCTTT. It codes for CASSQMVNTEAFF.

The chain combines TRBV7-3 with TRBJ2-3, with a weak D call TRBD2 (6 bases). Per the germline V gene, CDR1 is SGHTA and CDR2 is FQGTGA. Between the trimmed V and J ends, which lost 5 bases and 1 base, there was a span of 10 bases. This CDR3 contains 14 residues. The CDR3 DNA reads TGTGCCAGCAGCCCACTAGCACGCACAGATACGCAGTATTTT. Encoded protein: CASSPLARTDTQYF.